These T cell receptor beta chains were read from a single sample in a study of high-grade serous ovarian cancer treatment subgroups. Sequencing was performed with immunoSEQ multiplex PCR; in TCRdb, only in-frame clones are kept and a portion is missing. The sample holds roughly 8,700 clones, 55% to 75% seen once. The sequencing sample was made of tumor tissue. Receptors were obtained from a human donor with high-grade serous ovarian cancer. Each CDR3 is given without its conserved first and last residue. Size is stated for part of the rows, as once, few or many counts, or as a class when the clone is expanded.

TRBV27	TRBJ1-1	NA	ASSRWTGGRRDYGAF
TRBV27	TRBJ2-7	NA	ASKRSTSYEQY
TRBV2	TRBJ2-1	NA	ASSERLAGGSEQF
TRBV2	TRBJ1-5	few	ASSGRGGQPQH
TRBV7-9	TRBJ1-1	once	ASSSTGDLINTEAF
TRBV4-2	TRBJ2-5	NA	ASSQEGRTSGSPETQY
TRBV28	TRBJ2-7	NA	ASSRSGAQY
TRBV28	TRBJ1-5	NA	ASSLTWGQYNQPQH
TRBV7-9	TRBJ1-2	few	ASSPDRTGGSGYT
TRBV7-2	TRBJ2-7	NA	ASSSGTGGPYEQY
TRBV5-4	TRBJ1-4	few	ASSRGQGDEKLF
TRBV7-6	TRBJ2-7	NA	ASSTGREQY
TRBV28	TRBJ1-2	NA	ASSLPGWAGYGYT
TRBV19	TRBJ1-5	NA	ASSIGGGQGSQPQH
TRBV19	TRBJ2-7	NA	ASSLTLTYEQY
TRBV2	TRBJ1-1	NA	ASSGGLSNTEAF
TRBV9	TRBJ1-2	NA	ASRGQGGYT
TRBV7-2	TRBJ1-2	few	ASSLSGPNYGYT
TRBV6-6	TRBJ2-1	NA	ASSFPSGRSYNEQF
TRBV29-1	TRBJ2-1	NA	SVGLGTSVPEQF
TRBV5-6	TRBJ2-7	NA	ASSPGAYEQY
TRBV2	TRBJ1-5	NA	ASGLGRSNQPQH
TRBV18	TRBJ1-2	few	ASSPVRQTAGGDGYT
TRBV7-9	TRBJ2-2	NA	ASIRQNTGELF
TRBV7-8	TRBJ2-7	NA	ASSRTSGSSEQY
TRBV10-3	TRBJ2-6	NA	AISPEFCQSRANVLT
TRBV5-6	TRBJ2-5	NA	ASSLGPGQGETQY
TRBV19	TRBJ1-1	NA	ASSIWNTEAF